The 30 T cell receptor beta chains below were found in one sample sequenced in a study of identical twins. TCRdb reanalysed the 5' RACE reads using MiXCR and keeps one entry per CDR3 protein. The sample has 700,000 or so distinct CDR3 sequences; about 20% are singletons. These same records also appear under a second study, on T cells expressing NK-cell markers.

Material: PBMCs. These receptor sequences come from a woman aged 18-30 years in good health.

The CDR3 sequence: CASIKAGGIDTQYF. For the CDR3, the DNA is TGTGCCAGCATCAAAGCGGGGGGGATAGATACGCAGTATTTT. The rearrangement joins TRBV12-3 or TRBV12-4 to TRBJ2-3, with 10 nucleotides matching TRBD2. CDR3 size: 14 residues. With V trimmed by 7 bases and J by 5 bases, 6 bases remained unmatched.

This sequence joins TRBV12-5 and TRBJ2-7; no clear D. Germline values: CDR1 LGHNT, CDR2 FRNRAP. V was cut by 5 bases and J by 3 bases, with 20 bases left in between. The length of the CDR3 is 16 residues. DNA of the CDR3: TGTGCTAGTGGTCCCTCTGGAGCGTTTAGCCGCTACGAGCAGTACTTC. It yields the protein CASGPSGAFSRYEQYF.

The CDR3 here is CATGAGDEQFF. For the CDR3, the DNA is TGTGCCACCGGAGCGGGAGATGAGCAGTTCTTC. This chain links TRBV24-1 with TRBJ2-1; 8 bases are a match to TRBD2. The CDR3 is made up of 11 amino acids. V lost 9 bases and J lost 8; bases outside the gene matches: 2. In germline, CDR1 is KGHDR, CDR2 SFDVKD.

J is TRBJ2-5 and V is TRBV28, with TRBD2 matching 10 bases. Germline loops: CDR1 MDHEN, CDR2 SYDVKM. This CDR3 contains 17 residues. The junction had 12 bases not matched to a gene; V was cut back by 3 bases and J by 5 bases. The chain's CDR3 is CASSLMSSGSERETQYF. The CDR3 region has the DNA TGTGCCAGCAGTTTGATGTCTAGCGGGAGTGAAAGGGAGACCCAGTACTTC.

The V call is TRBV7-6, the J call TRBJ2-7; tentatively, D is TRBD1 (6 bases). The CDR3 loop spans 13 amino acids. V was clipped by 5 bases and J by 7 bases, with 15 bases between them. Germline CDR1 and CDR2: SGHVS and FNYEAQ. CDR3 sequence (DNA): TGTGCCAGCAGCCCCGTTCCGGGACAAGAGCAGTACTTC. Its translation: CASSPVPGQEQYF.

This chain connects TRBV3-1 to TRBJ2-1; D not resolved. V was pared by 1 base and J by 8 bases, with 6 bases between. CDR3 length: 12 amino acids. CDR1 LGHDT and CDR2 YNNKEL come from the germline V gene (reference sequence). The CDR3 reads CASSQVEHEQFF. The DNA for the CDR3 is TGTGCCAGCAGCCAAGTGGAACATGAGCAGTTCTTC.

This clonotype has a handful of counts. V and J are TRBV15 and TRBJ2-7, with a possible D match to TRBD1 (5 bases). This CDR3 region has 16 residues. Germline CDR1 is LNHNV and CDR2 is YYDKDF (reference sequence). Deletions cut 0 bases from V and 7 bases from J, with 19 bases between. CDR3 in DNA: TGTGCCACCAGCAGAGATCGGGCGCAGGCAGGGTCGGAGCAGTACTTC. It encodes CATSRDRAQAGSEQYF. The entire variable domain, with the rest obtained from reference TRBV15 and TRBJ2-7, is as follows: DAMVIQNPRYQVTQFGKPVTLSCSQTLNHNVMYWYQQKSSQAPKLLFHYYDKDFNNEADTPDNFQSRRPNTSFCFLDIRSPGLGDTAMYLCATSRDRAQAGSEQYFGPGTRLTVT.

This chain connects TRBV20-1 to TRBJ2-3; D gene unclear. Trimming left V 4 bases short and J 6 bases short, with 14 bases between. This CDR3 contains 13 residues. The germline V gene encodes CDR1 DFQATT and CDR2 SNEGSKA (reference sequence). CDR3 sequence reads: CSAMGLRQDTQYF. The CDR3 DNA reads TGCAGTGCTATGGGGTTAAGGCAGGATACGCAGTATTTT.

This clonotype was counted many times. The chain is built from TRBV5-1 and TRBJ1-6, with TRBD1 matching over 7 bases. CDR1 SGHRS and CDR2 YFSETQ come from the germline V gene. CDR3 length equals 14 residues. With 2 bases clipped from V and 5 bases from J, the junction kept 1 base outside the gene matches. This CDR3 reads CASSLQGNNSPLHF. CDR3 in DNA: TGCGCCAGCAGCTTACAGGGGAATAATTCACCCCTCCACTTT.

There are a few counts of this clonotype. Written as DNA, the CDR3 is TGCGCCAGCAGCGTAACAGGGGGCGACTACGAGCAGTACTTC. This gives the protein CASSVTGGDYEQYF. The rearrangement joins TRBV5-1 to TRBJ2-7; 9 bases line up with TRBD1. Germline CDR1 and CDR2: SGHRS and YFSETQ. V shed 4 bases and J 3 bases; nucleotides not matched to a gene: 5. The CDR3 covers 14 residues.

This rearrangement joins TRBV6-1 to TRBJ2-1; 7 bases line up with TRBD2. The CDR3 covers 16 residues. The junction had 15 bases not matched to a gene; V was cut back by 7 bases and J by 6 bases. Germline values: CDR1 MNHNS, CDR2 SASEGT. CDR3 DNA sequence: TGTGCCAGCACCCCCCGTTCGCGGGAGAATGCCAATGAGCAGTTCTTC. This codes for CASTPRSRENANEQFF.

V usage is TRBV9 and J usage is TRBJ2-4; 9 nucleotides align to TRBD1. The junction had 4 bases not matched to a gene; V was cut back by 0 bases and J by 3 bases. This CDR3 has 16 residues. CDR1 and CDR2 from the germline V gene are SGDLS and YYNGEE. The CDR3 DNA reads TGTGCCAGCAGCGTAGCGGGGACAGGGATCAAAAACATTCAGTACTTC. Protein sequence: CASSVAGTGIKNIQYF.

This clonotype has more than one count but fewer than ten. The chain employs TRBV14 and TRBJ2-7; 12 positions match TRBD2. Trimming removed 4 bases from V and 6 bases from J; junction bases left unmatched: 7. CDR1 and CDR2 from the germline V gene are SGHDN and FVKESK. The CDR3 is 15 residues long. The CDR3 DNA follows: TGTGCCAGCAGCCCTACTAGCGGGAGGCCGGGCGAGCAGTACTTC. Amino acids: CASSPTSGRPGEQYF.

V and J are TRBV11-1 and TRBJ2-5; possible D gene TRBD2, 6 bases. V lost 8 bases and J 0 bases, leaving 25 bases between the germline ends. There are 18 residues in the CDR3. Germline loops: CDR1 SGHAT, CDR2 FQDESV (reference sequence). In DNA, the CDR3 is TGTGCCAGCCCCCCCACCACGGGGGTAGCGGAGTACCAAGAGACCCAGTACTTC. The encoded protein is CASPPTTGVAEYQETQYF.

This chain links TRBV5-1 with TRBJ2-3, with D maybe TRBD1 (7 bases). The CDR3 length is 15 residues. The germline V gene encodes CDR1 SGHRS and CDR2 YFSETQ. The V end lost 2 bases, the J end lost 0 bases, and 10 bases lay between the germline ends. The CDR3, as DNA: TGCGCCAGCAGCTTCCAGGGGGGAAGCACAGATACGCAGTATTTT. As protein: CASSFQGGSTDTQYF.

Only a few counts were recorded for this clonotype. The gene calls are TRBV10-3 and TRBJ2-3; D might be TRBD2 (5 bases). This CDR3 region has 12 residues. Between the trimmed V and J ends, which lost 8 bases and 4 bases, there was a span of 10 bases. Germline V gives CDR1 ENHRY, CDR2 SYGVKD. Written as DNA, the CDR3 is TGTGCCATCGGAGGAAACTCAGATACGCAGTATTTT. Protein sequence: CAIGGNSDTQYF.

This clonotype was detected a few times. This chain uses TRBV15 with TRBJ2-1; the match to TRBD2 covers 15 bases. The CDR3 totals 16 residues. Unmatched junction bases numbered 6, after V lost 4 bases and J lost 8 bases. Germline CDR1 and CDR2: LNHNV and YYDKDF (reference sequence). CDR3 bases: TGTGCCACCAGCACCTGGACTAGCGGGGGGGCATATGAGCAGTTCTTC. Translation: CATSTWTSGGAYEQFF.

A few counts support this clonotype. The V and J genes are TRBV25-1 and TRBJ2-5; tentatively, D is TRBD2 (6 bases). The CDR3 runs to 15 residues. V lost 4 bases and J lost 2, with 14 bases in between. The germline CDR1 and CDR2 sequences are MGHDK and SYGVNS. CDR3 DNA sequence: TGTGCCAGCAGTGCTGACAAGAGCGGGCAAGAGACCCAGTACTTC. Translated: CASSADKSGQETQYF.

The chain couples TRBV20-1 to TRBJ1-2; D not certain. The germline gives CDR1 DFQATT, CDR2 SNEGSKA (reference sequence). The CDR3 runs to 11 residues. Trimming removed 6 bases at V and 4 bases at J, with 9 bases between. Written as DNA, the CDR3 is TGCAGTGCGCAGCACGTCTATGGCTACACCTTC. Protein: CSAQHVYGYTF.

This chain joins TRBV27 and TRBJ2-1; D is possibly TRBD2 (5 bases). Between the trimmed V and J ends, which lost 3 bases and 6 bases, there was a span of 9 bases. From germline, CDR1 is MNHEY and CDR2 SMNVEV (reference sequence). The CDR3 sequence is 13 residues long. This chain's CDR3 is CASSFSDLNEQFF. As DNA, the CDR3 is TGTGCCAGCAGTTTTAGCGACCTCAATGAGCAGTTCTTC.

This clonotype has just a few counts. V usage is TRBV20-1 and J usage is TRBJ1-2, with D maybe TRBD1 (5 bases). CDR1 and CDR2 from the germline V gene are DFQATT and SNEGSKA (reference sequence). V lost 0 bases, J lost 4 bases, and 15 bases lay in between. The CDR3 spans 15 residues. The CDR3 loop reads CSARDRGGGPYGYTF. The DNA of the CDR3 is TGCAGTGCTAGAGATCGGGGGGGAGGACCCTATGGCTACACCTTC.

The V and J genes are TRBV11-1 and TRBJ2-3, with TRBD2 matching 7 bases. Germline lookup yields CDR1 SGHAT and CDR2 FQDESV (reference sequence). The CDR3 covers 12 residues. V was clipped by 5 bases and J by 15 bases; unmatched bases: 11. The CDR3 sequence: CASSHQRGDGYF. DNA for the CDR3: TGTGCCAGCAGCCATCAGCGGGGAGACGGTTATTTT.

CDR3 coding DNA: TGTGCCAGCAGCGCGAAAGGCGGGACAGGTGTTAACGAGCAGTACTTC. This codes for CASSAKGGTGVNEQYF. This chain uses TRBV9 with TRBJ2-7; 8 bases are shared with TRBD1. The CDR3 has 16 amino acids. From germline, CDR1 is SGDLS and CDR2 YYNGEE. Trimming removed 3 bases from V and 5 bases from J; junction bases left unmatched: 13.

Only a few counts were recorded for this clonotype. This chain joins TRBV12-3 or TRBV12-4 and TRBJ2-4; 9 positions agree with TRBD1. V gave up 6 bases and J gave up 9 bases; unmatched junction bases: 9. This CDR3 spans 14 amino acids. The CDR3 is CASREPGQGSIQYF. The CDR3 DNA follows: TGTGCCAGCAGAGAACCGGGACAGGGAAGCATTCAGTACTTC.

As DNA, the CDR3 is TGCAGTGCTACCGGGACTAGATTTTACAATGAGCAGTTCTTC. It specifies CSATGTRFYNEQFF. This sequence joins TRBV20-1 and TRBJ2-1; 8 positions agree with TRBD2. CDR1 and CDR2 (germline): DFQATT, SNEGSKA (reference sequence). V dropped 4 bases and J dropped 4; count of bases not matched to a gene: 6. This CDR3 region has 14 residues.

There are a few counts of this clonotype. This chain joins TRBV9 and TRBJ2-1; D unclear. Trimming took off 0 bases at V and 10 bases at J, with 14 bases between the two ends. Germline values: CDR1 SGDLS, CDR2 YYNGEE. The CDR3 consists of 14 residues. The CDR3, as DNA: TGTGCCAGCAGCGTAGCCCTCTTGACCGGCGAGCAGTTCTTC. Amino acids: CASSVALLTGEQFF.

This clonotype occurred a few times. The V call is TRBV20-1, the J call TRBJ2-3; 10 bases map to TRBD1. The J segment lost 0 bases and the V segment lost 4 bases, leaving 4 bases of the junction unmatched. The germline CDR1 and CDR2 sequences are DFQATT and SNEGSKA (reference sequence). CDR3 length: 15 amino acids. The CDR3 sequence is CSATDRGHSTDTQYF. In nucleotides, the CDR3 is TGCAGTGCTACCGACAGGGGGCATAGCACAGATACGCAGTATTTT.

This chain joins TRBV27 and TRBJ2-7; 9 nucleotides line up with TRBD2. Looked up from germline, CDR1 is MNHEY and CDR2 is SMNVEV (reference sequence). The V segment lost 2 bases and the J segment 6 bases; nucleotides outside the gene matches: 5. The CDR3 contains 14 residues. The CDR3 DNA reads as TGTGCCAGCAGTTTAGCGGGAGGGCCTTTCGAGCAGTACTTC. It encodes CASSLAGGPFEQYF.

The chain recombines TRBV6-5 with TRBJ1-2, with D uncertain. V dropped 7 bases and J dropped 1 base, with 10 bases sitting between them. Germline-derived CDR1 and CDR2 are MNHEY and SVGAGI. The CDR3 totals 13 residues. In nucleotides, the CDR3 is TGTGCCAGCAAGTCCACTGGTAACTATGGCTACACCTTC. It codes for CASKSTGNYGYTF.

This clonotype came up many times. V gene TRBV12-3 or TRBV12-4 combines with J gene TRBJ2-1, with TRBD2 matching 9 bases. This CDR3 is built from 18 residues. V lost 6 bases to trimming and J lost 0 bases; unmatched junction nucleotides: 12. This chain's CDR3 is CASSRGLAGVSSYNEQFF. For the CDR3, the DNA is TGTGCCAGCAGCCGTGGATTAGCGGGAGTTAGCTCCTACAATGAGCAGTTCTTC.